This T cell receptor (beta chain) was retrieved from a study of spatial heterogeneity in lung cancer. Regarding the study as a whole: Counts of expanded alpha and beta TCRs within tumors tracked the tumor nonsynonymous mutation count.

This clonotype was seen a few times. Its cognate antigen is unknown. A unique molecular identifier was carried by every single TCR cDNA molecule. TCRdb re-called the 5' RACE reads with MiXCR, one entry per CDR3 protein. The data show about 3,000 distinct CDR3 sequences, 27% seen once. The CDR3 covers 17 residues. With 2 bases removed from V and 2 bases from J, the gap between germline ends came to 17 bases. Germline CDR1 reads WSHSY; CDR2 reads SAAADI. Specified time point: sample taken at primary tumor resection. The clonotype comes from a female donor with early-stage non-small cell lung cancer. The chain couples TRBV10-2 to TRBJ2-3; TRBD2 might be the D (5 bases). The sample in question was lung tumor tissue, obtained at surgery. CDR3 nucleotides: TGCGCCAGCAGTGAGATGCGAGGTAGCGACCACACAGATACGCAGTATTTT. It specifies CASSEMRGSDHTDTQYF.